This entry concerns a single T cell receptor (beta chain). The V and J ends lost 7 bases and 5 bases respectively, with 8 bases between them. The CDR3 runs 10 residues. Germline V lookup: CDR1 SQVTM, CDR2 ANQGSEA. This entry comes from a study of cytomegalovirus exposure and HLA in healthy donors. The PCR contained 60 Vbeta and 13 Jbeta primers. TCRdb keeps only in-frame clones here, not all; method: immunoSEQ multiplex PCR. The repertoire holds about 140,000 clones, about four fifths seen once, with 2.8% in the top ten. The origin of this receptor is a male donor in good health and CMV-seronegative. This sequence joins TRBV29-1 and TRBJ2-5, with D possibly TRBD2 on 5 matching bases. Sequencing was performed on PBMCs. CDR3 DNA sequence: TGCAGCGCTCGGAGGGAGACCCAGTACTTC. Translating gives CSARRETQYF.